The source of this T cell receptor (beta chain) is a study of cytotoxic CD8 clonotypes in ibrutinib-treated CLL. Study-level background: Among responders, around 24 were partial and 2 complete; after median about 70 months, roughly 14 stayed remitted and roughly 12 progressed. Study-level results: Clonality increased at ibrutinib response, then returned toward baseline at progression.

Germline V gene lookup returns CDR1 LNHDA and CDR2 SQIVND (reference sequence). The ends were cut back, 3 bases at V and 6 bases at J, with 18 bases in the middle. The CDR3 has 17 amino acids. Here immunoSEQ multiplex PCR was the method, and the copy in TCRdb shows in-frame clones only, minus some. The table lists roughly 28,000 clones, roughly 57% of them singletons. Regarding this clone: Its antigen is unidentified.

V is TRBV19 and J is TRBJ1-6, with a possible D match to TRBD1 (6 bases). Sequencing was performed on PBMCs, taken before ibrutinib treatment. The TCR sequence derives from a human donor with chronic lymphocytic leukemia. CDR3: CASSIRATGDLNSPLHF. CDR3 coding DNA: TGTGCCAGTAGTATTAGAGCGACAGGAGACCTTAATTCACCCCTCCACTTT.